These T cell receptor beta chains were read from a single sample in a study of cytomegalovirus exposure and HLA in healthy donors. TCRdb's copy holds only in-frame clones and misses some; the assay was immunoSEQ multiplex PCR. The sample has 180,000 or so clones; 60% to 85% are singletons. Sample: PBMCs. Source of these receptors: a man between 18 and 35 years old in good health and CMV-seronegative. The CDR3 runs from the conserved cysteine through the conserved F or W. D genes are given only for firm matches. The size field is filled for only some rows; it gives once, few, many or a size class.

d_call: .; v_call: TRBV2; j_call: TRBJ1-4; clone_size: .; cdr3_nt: TGTGCCAGCAGGAACCCCGGTGTTACGGAAAAACTGTTTTTT; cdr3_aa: CASRNPGVTEKLFF
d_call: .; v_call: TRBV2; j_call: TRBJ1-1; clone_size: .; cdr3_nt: TGTGCCAGCAGTGTAAATCGGGCGGGTGAAGCTTTCTTT; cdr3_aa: CASSVNRAGEAFF
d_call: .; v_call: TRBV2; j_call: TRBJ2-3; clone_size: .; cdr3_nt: TGTGCCAGCAGTGCAGGCAGGGATGTAGCAGATACGCAGTATTTT; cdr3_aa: CASSAGRDVADTQYF
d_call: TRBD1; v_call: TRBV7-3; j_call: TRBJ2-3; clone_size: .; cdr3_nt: TGTGCCAGCAGCCACCAGACAGGGGCCACAGATACGCAGTATTTT; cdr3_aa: CASSHQTGATDTQYF
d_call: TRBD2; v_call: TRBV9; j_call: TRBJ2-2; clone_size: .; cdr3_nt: TGTGCCAGCAGCGTAAATGAGCGGGAGGGCCGGTGGACCGGGGAGCTGTTTTTT; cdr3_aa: CASSVNEREGRWTGELFF
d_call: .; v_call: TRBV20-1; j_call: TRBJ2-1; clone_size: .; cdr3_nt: TGCAGTGCCCATAGCGGAGGTGAGCAGTTCTTC; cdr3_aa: CSAHSGGEQFF
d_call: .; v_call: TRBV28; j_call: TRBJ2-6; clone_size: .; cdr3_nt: TGTGCCAGCAGCAGGGACTTTCTGAGCTCTGGGGCCAACGTCCTGACTTTC; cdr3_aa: CASSRDFLSSGANVLTF
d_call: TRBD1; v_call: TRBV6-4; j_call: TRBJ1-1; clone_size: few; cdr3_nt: TGTGCCAGCGCCGACAGGGTTGGCACTGAAGCTTTCTTT; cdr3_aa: CASADRVGTEAFF
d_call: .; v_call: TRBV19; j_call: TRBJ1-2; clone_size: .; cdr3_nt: TGTGCCAGTACCCCGGCAGGGGTCACAAGGGACTATGGCTACACCTTC; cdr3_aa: CASTPAGVTRDYGYTF
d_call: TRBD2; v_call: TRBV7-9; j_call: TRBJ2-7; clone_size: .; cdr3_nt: TGTGCCAGCAGCTTAGGGATGCGGGGGGGCATAAGGGACGAGCAGTACTTC; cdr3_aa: CASSLGMRGGIRDEQYF
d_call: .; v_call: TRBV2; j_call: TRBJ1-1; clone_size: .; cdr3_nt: TGTGCCAGCAGTGTTGTGTCAGGAGAAGCTTTCTTT; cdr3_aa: CASSVVSGEAFF
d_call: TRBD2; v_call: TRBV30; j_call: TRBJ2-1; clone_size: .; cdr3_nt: TGTGCCTGGACCTTGGGACTAGCGTTTCCCAATGAGCAGTTCTTC; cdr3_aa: CAWTLGLAFPNEQFF
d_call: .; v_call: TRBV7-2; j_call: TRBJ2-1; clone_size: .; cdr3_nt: TGTGCCAGCAGCTTAGGGCTAGCGTACAATGAGCAGTTCTTC; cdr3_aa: CASSLGLAYNEQFF
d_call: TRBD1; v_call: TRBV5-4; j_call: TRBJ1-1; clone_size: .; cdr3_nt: TGTGCCAGCAGCTTGTTTCTGCCAGGGGGCGGAGACACTGAAGCTTTCTTT; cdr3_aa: CASSLFLPGGGDTEAFF
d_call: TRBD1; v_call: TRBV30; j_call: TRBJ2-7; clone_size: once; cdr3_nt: TGTGCCTGGAGTGTCCGGGACAGACGCGAGCAGTACTTC; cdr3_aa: CAWSVRDRREQYF
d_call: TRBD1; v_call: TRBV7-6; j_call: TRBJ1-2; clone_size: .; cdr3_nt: TGTGCCAGCAGCGCACGCAGGGGGTATGGCTACACCTTC; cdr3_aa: CASSARRGYGYTF
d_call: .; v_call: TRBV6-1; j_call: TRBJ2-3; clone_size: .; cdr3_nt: TGTGCCAGCAGAATCGGGGAGCCCCATACGCAGTATTTT; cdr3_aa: CASRIGEPHTQYF
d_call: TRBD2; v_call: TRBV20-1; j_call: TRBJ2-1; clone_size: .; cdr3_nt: TGCAGCGGCCTAGCGGACAATGAGCAGTTCTTC; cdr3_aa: CSGLADNEQFF
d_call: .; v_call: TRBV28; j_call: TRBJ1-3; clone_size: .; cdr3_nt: TGTGCCAGCATTCCCGGGGGACTACAGGACACCATATATTTT; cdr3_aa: CASIPGGLQDTIYF
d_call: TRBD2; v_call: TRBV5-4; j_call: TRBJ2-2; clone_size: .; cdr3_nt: TGTGCCAGCAGCTTGGCGGGACTAGGGTCCGGGGAGCTGTTTTTT; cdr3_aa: CASSLAGLGSGELFF
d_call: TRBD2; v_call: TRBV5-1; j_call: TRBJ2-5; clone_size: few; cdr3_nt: TGCGCCAGCAGCCAGGGACTAGCGGGAGCTCTTGGGGAGACCCAGTACTTC; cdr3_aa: CASSQGLAGALGETQYF
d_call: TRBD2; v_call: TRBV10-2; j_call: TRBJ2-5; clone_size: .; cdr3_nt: TGCGCCAGCGGGCGGGGGGAAGAGACCCAGTACTTC; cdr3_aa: CASGRGEETQYF
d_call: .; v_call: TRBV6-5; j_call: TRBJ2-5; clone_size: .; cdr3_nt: TGTGCCAGCACCTCGGAGGGAGGAGAGACCCAGTACTTC; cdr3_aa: CASTSEGGETQYF
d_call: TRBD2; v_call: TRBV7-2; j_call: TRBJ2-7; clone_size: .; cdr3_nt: TGTGCCAGCAGCTTAGCGCTTACTAGCGGGGGGAACTCCTACGAGCAGTACTTC; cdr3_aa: CASSLALTSGGNSYEQYF
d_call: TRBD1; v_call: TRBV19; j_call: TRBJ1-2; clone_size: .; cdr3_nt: TGTGCCAGTAGTACCACCCGACAGGGCATCTATGGCTACACCTTC; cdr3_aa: CASSTTRQGIYGYTF
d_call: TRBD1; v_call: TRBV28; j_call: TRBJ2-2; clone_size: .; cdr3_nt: TGTGCCAGCAAGGGGGGGGGACAGGGACCCGCCGGGGAGCTGTTTTTT; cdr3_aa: CASKGGGQGPAGELFF
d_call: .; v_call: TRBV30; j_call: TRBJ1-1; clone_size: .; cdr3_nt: TGTGCCTGGAAACAACAGGGAAACACTGAAGCTTTCTTT; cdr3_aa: CAWKQQGNTEAFF
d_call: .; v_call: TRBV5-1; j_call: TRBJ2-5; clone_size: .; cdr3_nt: TGCGCCAGCAGAGCACAGCCAGGTCCTCAAGAGACCCAGTACTTC; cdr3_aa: CASRAQPGPQETQYF
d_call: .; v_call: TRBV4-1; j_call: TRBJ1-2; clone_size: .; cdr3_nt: TGCGCCAGCAGCGCACCGGGACTGCGCTATGGCTACACCTTC; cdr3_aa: CASSAPGLRYGYTF
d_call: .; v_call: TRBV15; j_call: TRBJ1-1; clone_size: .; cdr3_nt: TGTGCCACCAGCGGCCTCGGAGGGGCTCTTCGTGAAGCTTTCTTT; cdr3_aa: CATSGLGGALREAFF
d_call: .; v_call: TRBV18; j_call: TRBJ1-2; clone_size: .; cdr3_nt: TGTGCCAGCTCACCAAAGAGCGGGGTTGGCTACACCTTC; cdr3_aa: CASSPKSGVGYTF
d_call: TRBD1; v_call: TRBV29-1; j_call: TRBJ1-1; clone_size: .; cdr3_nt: TGCAGCGTTGAAGATTGGGGGACAGGGGGCACTGAAGCTTTCTTT; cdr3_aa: CSVEDWGTGGTEAFF
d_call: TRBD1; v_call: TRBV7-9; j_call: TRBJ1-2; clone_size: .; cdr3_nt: TGTGCCAGCAGCACCGGGACAGGGAGTTATGGCTACACCTTC; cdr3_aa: CASSTGTGSYGYTF
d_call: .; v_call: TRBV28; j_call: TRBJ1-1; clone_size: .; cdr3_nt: TGTGCCAGCAGCCCCCTCGCGGGGCGGAACACTGAAGCTTTCTTT; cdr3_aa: CASSPLAGRNTEAFF
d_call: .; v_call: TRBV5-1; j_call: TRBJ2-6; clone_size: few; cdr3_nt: TGCGCCAGCAGCAAAGACAGTAACTCTGGGGCCAACGTCCTGACTTTC; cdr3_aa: CASSKDSNSGANVLTF
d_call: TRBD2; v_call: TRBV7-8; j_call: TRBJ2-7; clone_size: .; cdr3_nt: TGTGCCAGCAGCCCGGGAGGGGACGAGCAGTACTTC; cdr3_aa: CASSPGGDEQYF
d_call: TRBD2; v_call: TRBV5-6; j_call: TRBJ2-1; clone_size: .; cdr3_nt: TGTGCCAGCAGCCTCCGGGACTACAACAATGAGCAGTTCTTC; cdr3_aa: CASSLRDYNNEQFF
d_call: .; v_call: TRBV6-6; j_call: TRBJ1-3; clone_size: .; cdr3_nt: TGTGCCAGCAGTTACTCCCCCACAACGACTGGAAACACCATATATTTT; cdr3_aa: CASSYSPTTTGNTIYF
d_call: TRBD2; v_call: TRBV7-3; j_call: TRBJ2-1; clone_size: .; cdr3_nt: TGTGCCAGCAGCTCCTCGACTAGCGGGGACTACAATGAGCAGTTCTTC; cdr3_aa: CASSSSTSGDYNEQFF
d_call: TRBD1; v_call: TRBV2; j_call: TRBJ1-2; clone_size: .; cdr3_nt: TGTGCCAGCAGTGCTGACAGGGCACGTGGCTACACCTTC; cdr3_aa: CASSADRARGYTF
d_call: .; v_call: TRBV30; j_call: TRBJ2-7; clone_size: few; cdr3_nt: TGTGCCTGGAAGCGCCGGAACTCCTACGAGCAGTACTTC; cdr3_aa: CAWKRRNSYEQYF
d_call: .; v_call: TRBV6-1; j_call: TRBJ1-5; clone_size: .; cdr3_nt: TGTGCCAGCAGGCTAACAGAGCATAGCAATCAGCCCCAGCATTTT; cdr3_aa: CASRLTEHSNQPQHF
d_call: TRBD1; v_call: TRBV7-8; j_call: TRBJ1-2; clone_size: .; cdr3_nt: TGTGCCAGCAGCTTAGCCCGGGACAGGGATGGCTACACCTTC; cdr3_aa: CASSLARDRDGYTF
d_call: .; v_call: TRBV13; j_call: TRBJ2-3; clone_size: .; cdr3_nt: TGTGCCAGCAGCTTGGTGACGGGGAGCACAGATACGCAGTATTTT; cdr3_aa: CASSLVTGSTDTQYF
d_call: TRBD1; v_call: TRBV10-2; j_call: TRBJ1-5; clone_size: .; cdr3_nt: TGCGCCAGCAGTGAGCTACCGGGGGGACAGGGGGCGCACCCCCAGCATTTT; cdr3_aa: CASSELPGGQGAHPQHF
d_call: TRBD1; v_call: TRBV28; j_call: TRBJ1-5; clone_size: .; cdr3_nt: TGTGCCAGCAGTATTCACAGGGGGCAGGGCAATCAGCCCCAGCATTTT; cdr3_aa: CASSIHRGQGNQPQHF
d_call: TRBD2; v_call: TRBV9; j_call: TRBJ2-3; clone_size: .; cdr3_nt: TGTGCCAGCAGCGTAGTGGGGACTATCTACACAGATACGCAGTATTTT; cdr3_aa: CASSVVGTIYTDTQYF
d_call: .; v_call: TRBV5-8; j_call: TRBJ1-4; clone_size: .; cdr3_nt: TGTGCCAGCAGCTTGGTCGTTGGACTGAACCGAGCAAATGAAAAACTGTTTTTT; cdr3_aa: CASSLVVGLNRANEKLFF
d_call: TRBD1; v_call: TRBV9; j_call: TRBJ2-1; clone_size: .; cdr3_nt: TGTGCCAGCAGCGTAGAAAGGACAGGGCAGGGTGAGCAGTTCTTC; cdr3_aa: CASSVERTGQGEQFF
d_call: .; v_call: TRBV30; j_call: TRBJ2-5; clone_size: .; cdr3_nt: TGTGCCTGGAGGGGGGGGCCGGAGACCCAGTACTTC; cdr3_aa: CAWRGGPETQYF
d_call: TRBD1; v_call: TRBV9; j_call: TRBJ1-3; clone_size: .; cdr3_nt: TGTGCCAGCAGCCCCGGGTCAGGGGGGAGCTCTGGAAGCACCATATATTTT; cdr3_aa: CASSPGSGGSSGSTIYF
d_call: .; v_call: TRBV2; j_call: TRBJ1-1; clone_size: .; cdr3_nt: TGTGCCAGCGGAGGACAGTTGAACACTGAAGCTTTCTTT; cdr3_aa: CASGGQLNTEAFF
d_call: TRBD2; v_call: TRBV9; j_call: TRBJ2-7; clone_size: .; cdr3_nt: TGTGCCAGCAGCGTAGGTAGCGGGGGGTACGAGCAGTACTTC; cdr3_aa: CASSVGSGGYEQYF